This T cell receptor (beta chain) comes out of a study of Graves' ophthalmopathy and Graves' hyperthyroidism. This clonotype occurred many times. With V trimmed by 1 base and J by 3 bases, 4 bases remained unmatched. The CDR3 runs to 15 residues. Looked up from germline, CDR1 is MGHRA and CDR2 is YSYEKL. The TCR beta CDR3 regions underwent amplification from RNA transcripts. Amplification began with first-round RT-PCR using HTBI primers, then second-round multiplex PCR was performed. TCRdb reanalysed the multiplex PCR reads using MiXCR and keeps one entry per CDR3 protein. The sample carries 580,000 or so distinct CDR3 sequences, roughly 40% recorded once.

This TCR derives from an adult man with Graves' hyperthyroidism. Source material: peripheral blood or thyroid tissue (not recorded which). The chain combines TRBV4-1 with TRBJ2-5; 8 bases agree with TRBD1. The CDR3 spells CASSQGWGQEETQYF. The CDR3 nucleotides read TGCGCCAGCAGCCAAGGTTGGGGACAGGAAGAGACCCAGTACTTC.